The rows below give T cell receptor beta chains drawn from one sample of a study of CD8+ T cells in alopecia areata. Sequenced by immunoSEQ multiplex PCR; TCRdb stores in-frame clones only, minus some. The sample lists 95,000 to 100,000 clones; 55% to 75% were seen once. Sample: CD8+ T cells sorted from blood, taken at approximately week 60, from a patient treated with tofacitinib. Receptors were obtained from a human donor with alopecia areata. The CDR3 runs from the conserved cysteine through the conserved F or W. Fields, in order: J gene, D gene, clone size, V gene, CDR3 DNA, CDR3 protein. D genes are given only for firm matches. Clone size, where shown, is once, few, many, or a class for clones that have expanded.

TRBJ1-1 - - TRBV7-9 TGTGCCAGCACCCTAGGCAGGAATGAAGCTTTCTTT CASTLGRNEAFF
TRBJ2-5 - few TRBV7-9 TGTGCCAGCAGCTACACGTACCAAGAGACCCAGTACTTC CASSYTYQETQYF
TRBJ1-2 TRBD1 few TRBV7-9 TGTGCCAGCAGCGAGACAGGGAGGGCCTATGGCTACACCTTC CASSETGRAYGYTF
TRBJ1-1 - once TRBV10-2 TGCGCCAGCATGGGGCAGAACACTGAAGCTTTCTTT CASMGQNTEAFF
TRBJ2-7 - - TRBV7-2 TGTGCCAGCAGCTCTGCGGGACATAGCTCCTACGAGCAGTACTTC CASSSAGHSSYEQYF
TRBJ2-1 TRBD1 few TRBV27 TGTGCCAGCGGACAGGGAGCCTACAATGAGCAGTTCTTC CASGQGAYNEQFF
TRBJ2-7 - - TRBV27 TGTGCCAGCAGTCCGCCCTTTGGCAGGCCATTACGCATCGAGCAGTACTTC CASSPPFGRPLRIEQYF
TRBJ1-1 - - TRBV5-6 TGTGCCAGCAGCTTGGACGGCACTGAAGCTTTCTTT CASSLDGTEAFF
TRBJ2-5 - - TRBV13 TGTGCCAGCAGCTTAGCGGAAAACCAAGAGACCCAGTACTTC CASSLAENQETQYF
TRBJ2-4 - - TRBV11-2 TGTGCCAGCAGCTTAGATCTTGTAGGGGGAAACATTCAGTACTTC CASSLDLVGGNIQYF
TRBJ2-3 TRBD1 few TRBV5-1 TGCGCCAGCAGCTTGGTTAGGACAGGGACCTACCTTGCCCCAGATACGCAGTATTTT CASSLVRTGTYLAPDTQYF
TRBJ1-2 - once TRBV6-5 TGTGCCAGCAGTTTCCAACAGGGAACTAACTATGGCTACACCTTC CASSFQQGTNYGYTF
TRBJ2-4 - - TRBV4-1 TGCGCCAGCAGCCAAGCGCCAGGAATCGGCAAAAACATTCAGTACTTC CASSQAPGIGKNIQYF
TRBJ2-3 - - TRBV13 TGTGCCAGCAGCTTAGGGAGGGATACGCAGTATTTT CASSLGRDTQYF
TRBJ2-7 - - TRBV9 TGTGCCAGCAGCTCAGACGGTACCACCTACGAGCAGTACTTC CASSSDGTTYEQYF
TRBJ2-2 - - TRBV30 TGTGCCTGGAGTGTACTGATTCCCGGGGAGCTGTTTTTT CAWSVLIPGELFF
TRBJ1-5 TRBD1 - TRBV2 TGTGCCAGCGAACGGAGACAGGGAGGCAATCAGCCCCAGCATTTT CASERRQGGNQPQHF
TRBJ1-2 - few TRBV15 TGTGCCACCAGCAGAGATTTAACAGTCACCTTC CATSRDLTVTF
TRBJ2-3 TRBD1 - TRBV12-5 TGTGCTAGTGACAGGGGAAGCACAGATACGCAGTATTTT CASDRGSTDTQYF
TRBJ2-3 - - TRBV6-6 TGTGCCAGCAGCGAAGGTACGCAGTATTTT CASSEGTQYF
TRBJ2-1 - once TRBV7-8 TGTGCCAGCAGCTTAGTTTTCGGGGGAAATGGAAATGAGCAGTTCTTC CASSLVFGGNGNEQFF
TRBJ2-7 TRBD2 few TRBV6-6 TGTGCCAGCAGTCACACTAGCGGTTCCTACGAGCAGTACTTC CASSHTSGSYEQYF
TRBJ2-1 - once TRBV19 TGTGCCAGTAGTATGGTAGGAATTAGCTCCTACAATGAGCAGTTCTTC CASSMVGISSYNEQFF
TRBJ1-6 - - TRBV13 TGTGCCAGCAGCATTTCGAATTCACCCCTCCACTTT CASSISNSPLHF
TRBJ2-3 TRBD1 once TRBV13 TGTGCCAGCAGCTCGGGACAGGGAGAAACAGATACGCAGTATTTT CASSSGQGETDTQYF
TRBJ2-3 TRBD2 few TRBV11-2 TGTGCCAGCAGCTTAGCGGTTAGCGGGGGACACACAGATACGCAGTATTTT CASSLAVSGGHTDTQYF
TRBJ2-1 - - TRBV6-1 TGTGCCAGCAGGGGACCTTTGGATGAGCAGTTCTTC CASRGPLDEQFF
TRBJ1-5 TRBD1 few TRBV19 TGTGCCAGCTCAGTGGCAGGGGGGCAGCAGCCCCAGCATTTT CASSVAGGQQPQHF
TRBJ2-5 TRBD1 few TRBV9 TGTGCCAGCAGCGTTTCCGGGACAGGGGTCTTGGAGGGGGTCCAAGAGACCCAGTACTTC CASSVSGTGVLEGVQETQYF
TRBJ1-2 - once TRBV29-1 TGCAGCGTTAAAGCAGGTTCGGTTAAAGGCTACACCTTC CSVKAGSVKGYTF
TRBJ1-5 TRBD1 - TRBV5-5 TGTGCCAGCAGCTTGGGGGACAGTAGCAATCAGCCCCAGCATTTT CASSLGDSSNQPQHF
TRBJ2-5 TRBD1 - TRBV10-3 TGTGCCATCGGACAGGGCGAAGGGAAAGAGACCCAGTACTTC CAIGQGEGKETQYF
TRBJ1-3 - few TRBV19 TGTGCCAGTAGTCCCCCAGGGACAACTTCTGGAAACACCATATATTTT CASSPPGTTSGNTIYF
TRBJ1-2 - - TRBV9 TGTGCCAGCAGCCCCGAGGCCCTGTTCCTCGGGTATGGCTACACCTTC CASSPEALFLGYGYTF
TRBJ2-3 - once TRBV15 TGTGCCACCAGCAGGAAGGACTCCAGGTCCACAGATACGCAGTATTTT CATSRKDSRSTDTQYF
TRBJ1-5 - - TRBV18 TGTGCCAGCTCACCCGAAGGGTATCAGCCCCAGCATTTT CASSPEGYQPQHF
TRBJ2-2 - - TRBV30 TGTGCCTGGAGTGGGGTAGCGGGGGAGCTGTTTTTT CAWSGVAGELFF
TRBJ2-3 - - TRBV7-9 TGTGCCAGCAGCTTAATCGGCACAGATACGCAGTATTTT CASSLIGTDTQYF
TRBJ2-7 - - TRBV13 TGTGCCAGCGGGGTGGGTAGGACCTACGAGCAGTACTTC CASGVGRTYEQYF
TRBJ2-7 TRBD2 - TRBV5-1 TGCGCCAGCAGCATAACTAGCGGGGCCTCCTACGAGCAGTACTTC CASSITSGASYEQYF
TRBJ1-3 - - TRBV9 TGTGCCAGCAGCGTCCGCGGAGCTTCGCCGTACGGGGACACCATATATTTT CASSVRGASPYGDTIYF
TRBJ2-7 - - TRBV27 TGTGCCAGCAGTTTTGTCGTTGGGCACGAGCAGTACTTC CASSFVVGHEQYF
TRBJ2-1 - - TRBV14 TGTGCCAGCAGCCCTACCTACTACACGGAGCAGTTCTTC CASSPTYYTEQFF